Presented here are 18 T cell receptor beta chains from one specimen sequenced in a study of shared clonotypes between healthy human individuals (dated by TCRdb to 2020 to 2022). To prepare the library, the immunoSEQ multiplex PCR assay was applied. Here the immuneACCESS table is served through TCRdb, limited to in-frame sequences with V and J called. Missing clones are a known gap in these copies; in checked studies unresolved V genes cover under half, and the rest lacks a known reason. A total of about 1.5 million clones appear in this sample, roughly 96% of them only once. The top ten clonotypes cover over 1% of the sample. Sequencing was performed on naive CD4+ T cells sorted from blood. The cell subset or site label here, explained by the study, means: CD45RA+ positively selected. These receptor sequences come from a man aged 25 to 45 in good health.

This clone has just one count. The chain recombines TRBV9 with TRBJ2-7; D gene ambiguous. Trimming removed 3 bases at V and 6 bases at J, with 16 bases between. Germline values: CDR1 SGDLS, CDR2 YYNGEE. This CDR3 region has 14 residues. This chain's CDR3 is CASSAEVHFREQYF. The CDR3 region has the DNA TGTGCCAGCAGCGCCGAGGTGCACTTTCGCGAGCAGTACTTC.

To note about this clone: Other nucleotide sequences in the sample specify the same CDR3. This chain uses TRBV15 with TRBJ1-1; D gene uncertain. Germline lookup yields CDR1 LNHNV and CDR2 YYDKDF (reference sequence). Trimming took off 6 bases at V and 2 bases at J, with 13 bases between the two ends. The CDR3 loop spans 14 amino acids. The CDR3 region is CATRRAEINTEAFF. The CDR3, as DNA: TGTGCCACCAGAAGGGCAGAGATAAACACTGAAGCTTTCTTT.

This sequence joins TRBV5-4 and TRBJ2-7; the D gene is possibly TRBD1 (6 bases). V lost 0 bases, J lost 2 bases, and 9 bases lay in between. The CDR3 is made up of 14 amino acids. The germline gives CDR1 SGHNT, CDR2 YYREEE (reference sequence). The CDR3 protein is CASSLVGQTYEQYF. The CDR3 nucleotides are TGTGCCAGCAGCTTGGTTGGACAGACCTACGAGCAGTACTTC.

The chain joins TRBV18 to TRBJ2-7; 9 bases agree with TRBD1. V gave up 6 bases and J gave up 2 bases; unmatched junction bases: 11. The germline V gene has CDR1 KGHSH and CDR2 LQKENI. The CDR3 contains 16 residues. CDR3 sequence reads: CASSPAGTGKTYEQYF. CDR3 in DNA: TGTGCCAGCTCCCCGGCAGGGACAGGGAAAACCTACGAGCAGTACTTC. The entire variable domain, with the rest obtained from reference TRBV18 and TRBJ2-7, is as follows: NAGVMQNPRHLVRRRGQEARLRCSPMKGHSHVYWYRQLPEEGLKFMVYLQKENIIDESGMPKERFSAEFPKEGPSILRIQQVVRGDSAAYFCASSPAGTGKTYEQYFGPGTRLTVT.

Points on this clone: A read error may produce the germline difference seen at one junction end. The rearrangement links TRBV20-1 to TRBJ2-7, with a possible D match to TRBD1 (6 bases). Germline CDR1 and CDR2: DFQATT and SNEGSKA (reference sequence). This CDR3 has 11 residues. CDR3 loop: CSASTGTSRVF. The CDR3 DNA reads TGCAGTGCTAGTACCGGGACATCCAGGGTCTTC.

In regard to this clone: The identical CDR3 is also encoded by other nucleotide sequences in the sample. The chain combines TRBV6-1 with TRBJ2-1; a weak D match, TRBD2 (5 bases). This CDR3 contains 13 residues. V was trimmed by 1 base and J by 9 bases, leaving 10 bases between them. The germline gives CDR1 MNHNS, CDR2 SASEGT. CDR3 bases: TGTGCCAGCAGTGAAGGACTCCGGGGTGAGCAGTTCTTC. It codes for CASSEGLRGEQFF.

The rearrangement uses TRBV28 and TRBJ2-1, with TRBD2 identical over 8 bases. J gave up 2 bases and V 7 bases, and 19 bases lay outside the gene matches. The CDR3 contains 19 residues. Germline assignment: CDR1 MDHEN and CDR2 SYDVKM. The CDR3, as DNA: TGTGCCAGCACCCAGAGTCGGCTAGCGGGCCTCGCGACCTACAATGAGCAGTTCTTC. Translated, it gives CASTQSRLAGLATYNEQFF.

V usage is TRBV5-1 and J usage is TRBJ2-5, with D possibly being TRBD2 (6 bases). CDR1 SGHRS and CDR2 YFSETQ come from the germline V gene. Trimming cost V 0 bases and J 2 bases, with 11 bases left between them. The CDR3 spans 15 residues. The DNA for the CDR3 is TGCGCCAGCAGCTTGGCGGCAGGGAGGCAAGAGACCCAGTACTTC. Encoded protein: CASSLAAGRQETQYF.

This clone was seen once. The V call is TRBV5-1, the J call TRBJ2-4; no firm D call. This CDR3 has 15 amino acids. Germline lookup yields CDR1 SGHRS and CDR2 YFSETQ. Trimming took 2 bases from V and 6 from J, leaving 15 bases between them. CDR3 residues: CASSLRTPESNIQYF. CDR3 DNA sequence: TGCGCCAGCAGCTTAAGGACCCCCGAATCAAACATTCAGTACTTC.

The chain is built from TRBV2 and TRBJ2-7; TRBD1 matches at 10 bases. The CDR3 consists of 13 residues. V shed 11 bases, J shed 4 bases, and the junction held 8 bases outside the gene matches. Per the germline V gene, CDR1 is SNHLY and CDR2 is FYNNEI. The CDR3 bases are TGTGCCGGAAAGACAGGGGGCGGGTACGAGCAGTACTTC. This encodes CAGKTGGGYEQYF.

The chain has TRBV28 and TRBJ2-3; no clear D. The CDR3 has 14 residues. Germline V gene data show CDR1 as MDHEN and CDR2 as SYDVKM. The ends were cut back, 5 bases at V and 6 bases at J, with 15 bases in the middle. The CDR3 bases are TGTGCCAGCAGTAGTCCAGCGCATTCGGATACGCAGTATTTT. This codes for CASSSPAHSDTQYF.

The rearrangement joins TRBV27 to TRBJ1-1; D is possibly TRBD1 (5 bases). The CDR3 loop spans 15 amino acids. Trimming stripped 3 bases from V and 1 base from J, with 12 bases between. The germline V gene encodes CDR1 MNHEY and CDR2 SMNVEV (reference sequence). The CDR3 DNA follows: TGTGCCAGCAGTTTCAGGGCGGGCAGGAACACTGAAGCTTTCTTT. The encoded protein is CASSFRAGRNTEAFF.

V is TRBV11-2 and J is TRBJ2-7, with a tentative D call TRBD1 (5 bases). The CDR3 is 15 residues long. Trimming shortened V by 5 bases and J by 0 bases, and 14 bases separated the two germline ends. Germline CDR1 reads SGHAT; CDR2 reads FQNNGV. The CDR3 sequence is CASSLRQISSYEQYF. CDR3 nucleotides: TGTGCCAGCAGCCTACGACAGATTTCCTCCTACGAGCAGTACTTC.

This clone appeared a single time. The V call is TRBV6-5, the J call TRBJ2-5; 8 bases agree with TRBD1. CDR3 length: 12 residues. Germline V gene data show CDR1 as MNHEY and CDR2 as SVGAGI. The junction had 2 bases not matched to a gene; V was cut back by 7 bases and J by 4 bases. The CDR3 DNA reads TGTGCCAGCACAACAGGGGGAGAGACCCAGTACTTC. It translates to CASTTGGETQYF.

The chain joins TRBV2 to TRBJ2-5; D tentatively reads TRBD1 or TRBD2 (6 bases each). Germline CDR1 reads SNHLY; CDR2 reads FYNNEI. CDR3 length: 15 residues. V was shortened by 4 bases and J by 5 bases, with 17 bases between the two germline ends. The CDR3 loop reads CASSVQGGRGETQYF. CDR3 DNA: TGTGCCAGCAGTGTTCAAGGGGGGCGCGGGGAGACCCAGTACTTC.

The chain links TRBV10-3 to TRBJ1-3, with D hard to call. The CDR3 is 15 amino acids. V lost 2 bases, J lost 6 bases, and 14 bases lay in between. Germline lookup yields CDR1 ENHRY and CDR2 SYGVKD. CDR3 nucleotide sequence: TGTGCCATCAGTGAGGGTACATTTGCAGAAAACACCATATATTTT. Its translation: CAISEGTFAENTIYF.

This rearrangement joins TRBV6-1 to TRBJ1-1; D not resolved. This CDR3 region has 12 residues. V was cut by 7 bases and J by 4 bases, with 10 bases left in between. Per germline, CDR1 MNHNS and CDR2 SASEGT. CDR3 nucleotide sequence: TGTGCCAGCATAGAGTTACGCACTGAAGCTTTCTTT. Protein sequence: CASIELRTEAFF.

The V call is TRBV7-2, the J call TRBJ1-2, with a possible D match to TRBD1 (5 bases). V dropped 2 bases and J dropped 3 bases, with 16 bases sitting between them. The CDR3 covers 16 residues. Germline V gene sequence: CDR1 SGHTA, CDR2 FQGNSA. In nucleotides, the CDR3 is TGTGCCAGCAGCTTAAGCGTAACCGGGACCCACTATGGCTACACCTTC. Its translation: CASSLSVTGTHYGYTF.